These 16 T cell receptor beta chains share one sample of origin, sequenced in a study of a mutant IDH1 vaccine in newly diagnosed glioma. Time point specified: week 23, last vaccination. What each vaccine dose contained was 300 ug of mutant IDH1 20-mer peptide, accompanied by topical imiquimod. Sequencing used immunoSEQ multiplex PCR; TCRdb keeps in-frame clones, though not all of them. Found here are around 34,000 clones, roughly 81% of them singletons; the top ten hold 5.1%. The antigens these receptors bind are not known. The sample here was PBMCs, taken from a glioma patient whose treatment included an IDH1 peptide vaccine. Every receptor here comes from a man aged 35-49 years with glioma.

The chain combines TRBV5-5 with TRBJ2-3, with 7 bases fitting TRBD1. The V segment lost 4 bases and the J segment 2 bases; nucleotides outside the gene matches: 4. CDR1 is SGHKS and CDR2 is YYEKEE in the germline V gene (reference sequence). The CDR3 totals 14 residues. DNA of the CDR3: TGTGCCAGCAGCCCCGGGACAGCCACAGATACGCAGTATTTT. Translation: CASSPGTATDTQYF.

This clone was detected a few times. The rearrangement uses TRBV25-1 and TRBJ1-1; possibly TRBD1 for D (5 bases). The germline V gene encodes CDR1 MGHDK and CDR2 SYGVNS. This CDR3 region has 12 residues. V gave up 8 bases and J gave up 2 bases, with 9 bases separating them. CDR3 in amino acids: CASRGGNTEAFF. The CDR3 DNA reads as TGTGCCAGCCGGGGGGGTAACACTGAAGCTTTCTTT.

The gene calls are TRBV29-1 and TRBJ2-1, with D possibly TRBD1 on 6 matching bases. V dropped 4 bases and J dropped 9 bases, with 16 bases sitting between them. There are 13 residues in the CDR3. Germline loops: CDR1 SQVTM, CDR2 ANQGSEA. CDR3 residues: CSVGDTGYGEQFF. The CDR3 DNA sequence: TGCAGCGTTGGGGACACCGGTTACGGTGAGCAGTTCTTC.

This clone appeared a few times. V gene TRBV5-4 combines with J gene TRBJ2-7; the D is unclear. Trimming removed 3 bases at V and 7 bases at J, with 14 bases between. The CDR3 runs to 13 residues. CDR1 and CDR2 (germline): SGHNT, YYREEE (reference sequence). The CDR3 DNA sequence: TGTGCCAGCAGCTCCCCGACGGCGAGGGAGCAGTACTTC. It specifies CASSSPTAREQYF.

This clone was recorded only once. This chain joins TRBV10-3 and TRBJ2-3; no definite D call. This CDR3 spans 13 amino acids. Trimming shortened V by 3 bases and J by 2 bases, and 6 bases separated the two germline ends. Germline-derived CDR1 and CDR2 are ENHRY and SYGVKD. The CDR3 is CAISDFLTDTQYF. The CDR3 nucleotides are TGTGCCATCAGTGACTTCCTCACAGATACGCAGTATTTT.

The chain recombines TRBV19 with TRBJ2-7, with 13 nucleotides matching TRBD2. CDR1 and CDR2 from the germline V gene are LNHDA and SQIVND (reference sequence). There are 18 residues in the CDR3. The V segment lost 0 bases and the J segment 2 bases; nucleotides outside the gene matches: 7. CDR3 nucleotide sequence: TGTGCCAGTAGTATAGACATCTCCGGGACTAGCGGGACCTACGAGCAGTACTTC. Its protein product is CASSIDISGTSGTYEQYF.

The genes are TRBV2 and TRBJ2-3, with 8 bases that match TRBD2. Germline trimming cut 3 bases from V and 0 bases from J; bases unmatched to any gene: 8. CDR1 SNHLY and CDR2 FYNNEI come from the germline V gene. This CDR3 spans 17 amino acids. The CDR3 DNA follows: TGTGCCAGCAGTGATACGGCGGGGGGTATGAGCACAGATACGCAGTATTTT. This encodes CASSDTAGGMSTDTQYF.

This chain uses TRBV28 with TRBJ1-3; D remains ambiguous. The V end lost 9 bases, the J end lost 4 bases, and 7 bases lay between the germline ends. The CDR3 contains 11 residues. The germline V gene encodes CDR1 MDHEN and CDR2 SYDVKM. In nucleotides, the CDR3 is TGTGCCAGTGCGGGGGGAAACACCATATATTTT. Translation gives CASAGGNTIYF. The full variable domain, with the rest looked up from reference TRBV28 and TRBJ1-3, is DVKVTQSSRYLVKRTGEKVFLECVQDMDHENMFWYRQDPGLGLRLIYFSYDVKMKEKGDIPEGYSVSREKKERFSLILESASTNQTSMYLCASAGGNTIYFGEGSWLTVV.

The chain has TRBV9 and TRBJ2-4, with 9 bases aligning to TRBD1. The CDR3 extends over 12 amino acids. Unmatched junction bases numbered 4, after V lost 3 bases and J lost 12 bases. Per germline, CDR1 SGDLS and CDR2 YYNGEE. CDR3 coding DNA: TGTGCCAGCAGCGAGGACAGGGGACGTCAGTACTTC. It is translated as CASSEDRGRQYF.

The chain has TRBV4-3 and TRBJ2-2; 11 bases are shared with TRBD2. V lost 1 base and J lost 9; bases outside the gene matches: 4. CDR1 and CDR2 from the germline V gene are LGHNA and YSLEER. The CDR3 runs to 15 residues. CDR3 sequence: CASSQVLAGGRELFF. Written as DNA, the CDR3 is TGCGCCAGCAGCCAAGTCCTAGCGGGGGGTCGGGAGCTGTTTTTT.

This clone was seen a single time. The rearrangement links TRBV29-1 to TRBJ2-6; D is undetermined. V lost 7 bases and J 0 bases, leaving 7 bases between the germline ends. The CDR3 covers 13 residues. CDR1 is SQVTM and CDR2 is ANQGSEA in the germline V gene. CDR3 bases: TGCAGCGGGTACAGCTCTGGGGCCAACGTCCTGACTTTC. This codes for CSGYSSGANVLTF.

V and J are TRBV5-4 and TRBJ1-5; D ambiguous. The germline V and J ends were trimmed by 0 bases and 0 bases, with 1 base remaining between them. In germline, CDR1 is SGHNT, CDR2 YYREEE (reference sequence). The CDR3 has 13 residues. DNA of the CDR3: TGTGCCAGCAGCTTGGATAGCAATCAGCCCCAGCATTTT. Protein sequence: CASSLDSNQPQHF.

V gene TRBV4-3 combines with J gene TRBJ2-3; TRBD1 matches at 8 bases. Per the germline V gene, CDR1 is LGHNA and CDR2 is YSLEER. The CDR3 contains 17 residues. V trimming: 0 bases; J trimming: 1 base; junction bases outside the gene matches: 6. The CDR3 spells CASSQDPQGAGTDTQYF. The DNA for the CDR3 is TGCGCCAGCAGCCAAGATCCCCAGGGGGCGGGCACAGATACGCAGTATTTT.

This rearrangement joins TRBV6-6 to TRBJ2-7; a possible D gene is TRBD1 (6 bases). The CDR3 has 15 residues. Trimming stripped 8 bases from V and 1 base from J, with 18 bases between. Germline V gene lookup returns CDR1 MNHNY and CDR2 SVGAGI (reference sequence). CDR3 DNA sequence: TGTGCCAGCCTTTGGGCAGGGGCAATGTCCTACGAGCAGTACTTC. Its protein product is CASLWAGAMSYEQYF.

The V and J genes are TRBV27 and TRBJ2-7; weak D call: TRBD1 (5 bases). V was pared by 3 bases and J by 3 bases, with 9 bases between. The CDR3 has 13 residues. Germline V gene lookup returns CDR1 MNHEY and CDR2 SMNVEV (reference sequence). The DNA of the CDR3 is TGTGCCAGCAGTTTTGACAGTAGCTACGAGCAGTACTTC. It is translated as CASSFDSSYEQYF.

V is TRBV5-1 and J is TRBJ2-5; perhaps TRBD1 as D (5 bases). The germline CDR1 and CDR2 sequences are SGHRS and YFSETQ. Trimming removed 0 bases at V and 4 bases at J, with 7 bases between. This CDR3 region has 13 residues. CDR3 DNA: TGCGCCAGCAGCTTGGGGGGCTCAGAGACCCAGTACTTC. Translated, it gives CASSLGGSETQYF.